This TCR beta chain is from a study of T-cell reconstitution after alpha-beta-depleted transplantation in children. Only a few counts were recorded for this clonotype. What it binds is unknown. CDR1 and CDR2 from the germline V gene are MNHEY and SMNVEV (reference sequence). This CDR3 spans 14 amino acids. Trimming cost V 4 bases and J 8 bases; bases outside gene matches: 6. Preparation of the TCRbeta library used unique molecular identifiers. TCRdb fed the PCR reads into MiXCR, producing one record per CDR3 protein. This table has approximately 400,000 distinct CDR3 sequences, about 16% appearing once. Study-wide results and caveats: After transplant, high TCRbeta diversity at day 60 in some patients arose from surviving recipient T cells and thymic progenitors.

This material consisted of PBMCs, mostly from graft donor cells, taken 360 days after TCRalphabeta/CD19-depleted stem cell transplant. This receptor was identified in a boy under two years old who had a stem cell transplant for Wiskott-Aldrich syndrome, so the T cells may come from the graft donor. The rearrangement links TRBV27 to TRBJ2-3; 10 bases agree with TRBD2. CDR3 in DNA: TGTGCCAGCAGTTATACTAGCGGGGCTCGTACGCAGTATTTT. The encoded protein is CASSYTSGARTQYF.